The 11 T cell receptor beta chains in this list originate from one sample, sequenced in a study of Tregs in tolerant kidney transplant recipients. Related graft donors supplied nonmyeloablative bone marrow transplants, and mixed chimerism was transient. TCRdb's table, derived via immunoSEQ multiplex PCR, lists solely in-frame clones and lacks some. The table records 50,000 or so clones, approximately 90% of them present only once. The source was CD8+ T cells from blood (PBMCs), collected 12 months after the transplant. Receptors originate from a human patient who received a combined kidney and bone marrow transplant. The graft donor may have contributed some T cells.

The CDR3 here is CASSPDRGHFNYGYTF. CDR3 in DNA: TGTGCCAGCTCACCTGACAGGGGACACTTTAACTATGGCTACACCTTC. V and J are TRBV18 and TRBJ1-2; TRBD1 aligns across 8 bases. Germline V gene lookup returns CDR1 KGHSH and CDR2 LQKENI. CDR3 length: 16 amino acids. V trimming: 3 bases; J trimming: 1 base; junction bases outside the gene matches: 7.

A few counts support this clone. This chain joins TRBV6-5 and TRBJ1-1; D is unclear. V was cut by 9 bases and J by 0 bases, with 5 bases left in between. The CDR3 length is 11 residues. Germline V gives CDR1 MNHEY, CDR2 SVGAGI. CDR3 DNA: TGTGCCAGTTCTATGAACACTGAAGCTTTCTTT. It codes for CASSMNTEAFF.

As regards this clone: This could be a read error, since a much larger clone is one nucleotide away. Other DNA sequences in this specimen translate into the identical CDR3. This chain links TRBV7-9 with TRBJ2-3; 11 bases are a match to TRBD2. This CDR3 has 15 amino acids. V gave up 5 bases and J gave up 2 bases; unmatched junction bases: 3. Per the germline V gene, CDR1 is SEHNR and CDR2 is FQNEAQ (reference sequence). CDR3 region: CASSRLAGYTDTQYF. CDR3 DNA sequence: TGTGCCAGCAGCCGACTAGCGGGATACACAGATACGCAGTATTTT. The entire variable domain, with the rest obtained from reference TRBV7-9 and TRBJ2-3, is as follows: DTGVSQNPRHKITKRGQNVTFRCDPISEHNRLYWYRQTLGQGPEFLTYFQNEAQLEKSRLLSDRFSAERPKGSFSTLEIQRTEQGDSAMYLCASSRLAGYTDTQYFGPGTRLTVL.

This chain joins TRBV4-1 and TRBJ2-3; TRBD2 aligns across 9 bases. CDR1 is MGHRA and CDR2 is YSYEKL in the germline V gene. Trimming took 4 bases from V and 4 from J; bases not matched to a gene: 9. CDR3 length: 16 amino acids. The CDR3 DNA sequence: TGCGCCAGCAGCCCTTACCTAGCGGGGACCGCAGATACGCAGTATTTT. It encodes CASSPYLAGTADTQYF.

CDR3 sequence (DNA): TGTGCCAGCAGTTACTCGAACGGGGGGGAGACCCAGTACTTC. This gives the protein CASSYSNGGETQYF. The chain carries TRBV6-5 and TRBJ2-5; TRBD2 matches 7 bases. There are 14 residues in the CDR3. Germline V lookup: CDR1 MNHEY, CDR2 SVGAGI. V trimming: 0 bases; J trimming: 5 bases; junction bases outside the gene matches: 3.

This chain joins TRBV29-1 and TRBJ1-2; no clear D gene. CDR3 size: 12 residues. Trimming removed 7 bases from V and 6 bases from J, with 15 bases in between. The germline V gene has CDR1 SQVTM and CDR2 ANQGSEA. CDR3 coding DNA: TGCAGCGCTTTATGGAAAAGCGATGGCTACACCTTC. Its protein is CSALWKSDGYTF.

This clone was detected only a few times. The chain couples TRBV11-2 to TRBJ2-7, with D uncertain. Germline V CDR1 and CDR2: SGHAT, FQNNGV. The CDR3 totals 11 residues. Between the trimmed V and J ends, which lost 5 bases and 7 bases, there was a span of 9 bases. CDR3 in DNA: TGTGCCAGCAGCCTTAACTGGGAGCAGTACTTC. It is translated as CASSLNWEQYF.

The V gene is TRBV9, the J gene TRBJ2-7; the match to TRBD2 covers 7 bases. CDR1 is SGDLS, CDR2 YYNGEE, per germline. The J segment lost 2 bases and the V segment lost 3 bases, leaving 8 bases of the junction unmatched. The CDR3 covers 15 residues. Written as DNA, the CDR3 is TGTGCCAGCAGCGAGTCGGGGACTACCCCCTACGAGCAGTACTTC. Amino acids: CASSESGTTPYEQYF.

This clone has a single count. The chain has TRBV9 and TRBJ2-1; D is possibly TRBD2 (5 bases). From germline, CDR1 is SGDLS and CDR2 YYNGEE. Trimming stripped 4 bases from V and 8 bases from J, with 10 bases between. The CDR3 covers 12 residues. The CDR3: CASSREWDEQFF. CDR3 in DNA: TGTGCCAGCAGCAGGGAGTGGGATGAGCAGTTCTTC.

The V gene is TRBV13, the J gene TRBJ2-1, with a possible D match to TRBD1 (5 bases). V gave up 6 bases and J gave up 6 bases, with 18 bases separating them. The CDR3 totals 15 residues. The germline gives CDR1 PRHDT, CDR2 FYEKMQ (reference sequence). The CDR3 nucleotides read TGTGCCAGCAGTTTGGACCTACAGGAACTCAATGAGCAGTTCTTC. It yields the protein CASSLDLQELNEQFF. The variable domain in full, completed from reference TRBV13 and TRBJ2-1, reads AAGVIQSPRHLIKEKRETATLKCYPIPRHDTVYWYQQGPGQDPQFLISFYEKMQSDKGSIPDRFSAQQFSDYHSELNMSSLELGDSALYFCASSLDLQELNEQFFGPGTRLTVL.

This clone was seen once. This rearrangement joins TRBV9 to TRBJ2-7; the match to TRBD2 covers 10 bases. This CDR3 is built from 16 residues. From germline, CDR1 is SGDLS and CDR2 YYNGEE. Trimming at V came to 3 bases and at J to 2 bases, leaving 8 bases not matched to a gene. The CDR3, as DNA: TGTGCCAGCAGCGGGGGTAGCGGGAGGCCAACCTACGAGCAGTACTTC. It specifies CASSGGSGRPTYEQYF.